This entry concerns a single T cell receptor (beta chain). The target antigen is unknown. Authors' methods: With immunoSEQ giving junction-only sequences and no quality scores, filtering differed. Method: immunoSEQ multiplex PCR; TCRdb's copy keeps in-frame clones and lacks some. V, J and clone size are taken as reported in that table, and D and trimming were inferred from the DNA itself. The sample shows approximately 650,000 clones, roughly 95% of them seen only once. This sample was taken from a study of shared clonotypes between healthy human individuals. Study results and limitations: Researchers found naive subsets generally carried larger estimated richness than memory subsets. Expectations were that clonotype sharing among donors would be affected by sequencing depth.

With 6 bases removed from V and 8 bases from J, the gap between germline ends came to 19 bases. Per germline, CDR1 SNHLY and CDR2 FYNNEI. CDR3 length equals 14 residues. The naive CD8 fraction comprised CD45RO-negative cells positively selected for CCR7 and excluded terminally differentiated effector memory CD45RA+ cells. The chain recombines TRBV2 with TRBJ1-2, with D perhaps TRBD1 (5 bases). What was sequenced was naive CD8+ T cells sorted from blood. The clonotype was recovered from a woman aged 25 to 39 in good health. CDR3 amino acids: CASSAGTPALGYTF. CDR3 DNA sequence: TGTGCCAGCAGCGCCGGGACTCCTGCCCTAGGCTACACCTTC.